This TCR beta chain was recovered during a study of blood T cells in healthy people across ages. The second PCR ran about 6 to 11 cycles with a sample-barcoded 5' primer and J-beta primers. TCRdb fed the 5' RACE reads into MiXCR, producing one record per CDR3 protein. The sample consists of 800,000 to 1,000,000 distinct CDR3 sequences, about 48% of them appearing once. Germline lookup yields CDR1 MGHDK and CDR2 SYGVNS. V dropped 4 bases and J dropped 1; count of bases not matched to a gene: 4. The CDR3 extends over 18 amino acids. Whole-study results and caveats: Naive T cell percentage showed a strong correlation with the diversity of TCR beta.

About this clonotype: Its target is unknown.

The source is a man aged 25 to 40 in good health. The chain couples TRBV25-1 to TRBJ2-1; 16 bases align to TRBD2. Sequenced: blood. CDR3 sequence (DNA): TGTGCCAGCAGTGGGGGACTAGCGGGGGGGGGATCCTACAATGAGCAGTTCTTC. This translates into CASSGGLAGGGSYNEQFF.